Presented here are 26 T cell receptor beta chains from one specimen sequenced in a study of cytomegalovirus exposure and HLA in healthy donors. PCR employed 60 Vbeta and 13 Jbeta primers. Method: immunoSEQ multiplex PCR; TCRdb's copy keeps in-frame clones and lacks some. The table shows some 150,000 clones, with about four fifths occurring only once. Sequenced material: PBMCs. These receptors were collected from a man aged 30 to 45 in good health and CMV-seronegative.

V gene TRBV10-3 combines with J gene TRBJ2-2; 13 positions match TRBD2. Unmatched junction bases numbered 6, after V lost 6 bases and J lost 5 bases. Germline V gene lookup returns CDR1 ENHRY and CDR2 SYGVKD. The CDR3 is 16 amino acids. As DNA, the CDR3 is TGTGCCATCAGAAGACTAGCGGGAGGAGGGACCGGGGAGCTGTTTTTT. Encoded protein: CAIRRLAGGGTGELFF.

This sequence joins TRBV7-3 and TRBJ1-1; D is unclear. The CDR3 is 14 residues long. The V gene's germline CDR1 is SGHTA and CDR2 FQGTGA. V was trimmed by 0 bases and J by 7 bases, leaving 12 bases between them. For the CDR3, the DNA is TGTGCCAGCAGCTTAACCGAGGGCGGCAGTGAAGCTTTCTTT. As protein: CASSLTEGGSEAFF.

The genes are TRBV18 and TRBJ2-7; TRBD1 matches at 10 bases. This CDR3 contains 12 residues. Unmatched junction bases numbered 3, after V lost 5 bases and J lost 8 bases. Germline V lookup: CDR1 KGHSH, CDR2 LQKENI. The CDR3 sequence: CASSDDRGQQYF. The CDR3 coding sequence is TGTGCCAGCTCAGACGACAGGGGGCAGCAGTACTTC.

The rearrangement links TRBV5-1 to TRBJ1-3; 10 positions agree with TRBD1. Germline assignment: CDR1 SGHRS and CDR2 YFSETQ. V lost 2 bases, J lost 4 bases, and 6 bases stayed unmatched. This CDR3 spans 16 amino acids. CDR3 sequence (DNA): TGCGCCAGCAGCTTAACCGGGACAGGGGAGGGAAACACCATATATTTT. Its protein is CASSLTGTGEGNTIYF.

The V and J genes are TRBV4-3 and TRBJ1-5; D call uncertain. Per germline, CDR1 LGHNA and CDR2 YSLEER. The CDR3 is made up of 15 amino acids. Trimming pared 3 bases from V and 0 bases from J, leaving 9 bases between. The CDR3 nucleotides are TGCGCCAGCAGCCAGATGGTCTATAGCAATCAGCCCCAGCATTTT. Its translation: CASSQMVYSNQPQHF.

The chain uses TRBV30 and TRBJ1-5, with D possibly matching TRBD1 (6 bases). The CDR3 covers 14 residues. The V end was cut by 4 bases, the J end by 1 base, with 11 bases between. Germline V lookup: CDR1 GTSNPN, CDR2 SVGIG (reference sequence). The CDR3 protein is CAWKAQGSNQPQHF. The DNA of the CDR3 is TGTGCCTGGAAGGCGCAGGGGAGCAATCAGCCCCAGCATTTT.

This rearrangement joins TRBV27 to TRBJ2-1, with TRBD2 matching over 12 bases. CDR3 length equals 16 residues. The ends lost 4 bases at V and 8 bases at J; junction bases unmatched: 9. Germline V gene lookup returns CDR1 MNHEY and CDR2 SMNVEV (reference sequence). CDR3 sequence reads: CASSSLTSGSHHEQFF. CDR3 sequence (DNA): TGTGCCAGCAGTTCTTTGACTAGCGGGAGTCATCATGAGCAGTTCTTC.

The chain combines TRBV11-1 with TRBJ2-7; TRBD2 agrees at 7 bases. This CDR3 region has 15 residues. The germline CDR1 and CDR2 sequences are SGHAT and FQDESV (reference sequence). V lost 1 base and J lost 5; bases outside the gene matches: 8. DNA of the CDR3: TGTGCCAGCAGCTTAGGGGCGGGAGTCTTACACGAGCAGTACTTC. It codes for CASSLGAGVLHEQYF.

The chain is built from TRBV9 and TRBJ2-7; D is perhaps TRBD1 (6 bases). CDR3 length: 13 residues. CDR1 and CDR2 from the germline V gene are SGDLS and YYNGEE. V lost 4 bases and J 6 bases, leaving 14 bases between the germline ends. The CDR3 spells CASSNRGSGEQYF. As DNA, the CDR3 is TGTGCCAGCAGCAATAGGGGGTCGGGCGAGCAGTACTTC.

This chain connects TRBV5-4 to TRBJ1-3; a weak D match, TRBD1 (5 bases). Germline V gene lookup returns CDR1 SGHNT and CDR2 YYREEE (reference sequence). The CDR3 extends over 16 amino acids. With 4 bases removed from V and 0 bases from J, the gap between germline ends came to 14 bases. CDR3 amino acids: CASSERQKSSGNTIYF. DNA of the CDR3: TGTGCCAGCAGCGAGCGACAGAAAAGCTCTGGAAACACCATATATTTT.

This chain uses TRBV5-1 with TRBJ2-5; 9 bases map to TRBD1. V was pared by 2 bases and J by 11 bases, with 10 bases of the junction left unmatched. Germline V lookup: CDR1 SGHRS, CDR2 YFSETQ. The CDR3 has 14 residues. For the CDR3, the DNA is TGCGCCAGCAGCTTTGGGACAGGGCCGGGGGAGCAGTACTTC. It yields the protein CASSFGTGPGEQYF. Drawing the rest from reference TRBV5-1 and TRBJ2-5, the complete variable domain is KAGVTQTPRYLIKTRGQQVTLSCSPISGHRSVSWYQQTPGQGLQFLFEYFSETQRNKGNFPGRFSGRQFSNSRSEMNVSTLELGDSALYLCASSFGTGPGEQYFGPGTRLLVL.

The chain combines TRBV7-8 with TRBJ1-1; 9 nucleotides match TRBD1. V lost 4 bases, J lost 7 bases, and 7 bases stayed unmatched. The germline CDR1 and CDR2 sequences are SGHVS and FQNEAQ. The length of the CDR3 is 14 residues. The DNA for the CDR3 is TGTGCCAGCAGCTCTACAGGGGGCTCCAGTGAAGCTTTCTTT. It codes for CASSSTGGSSEAFF.

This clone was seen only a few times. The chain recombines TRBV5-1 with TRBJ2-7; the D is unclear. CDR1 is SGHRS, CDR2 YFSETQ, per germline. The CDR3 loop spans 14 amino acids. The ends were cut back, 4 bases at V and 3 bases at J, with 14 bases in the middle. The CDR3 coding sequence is TGCGCCAGCAGCCTTGGCCACCCAGGCTACGAGCAGTACTTC. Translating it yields CASSLGHPGYEQYF.

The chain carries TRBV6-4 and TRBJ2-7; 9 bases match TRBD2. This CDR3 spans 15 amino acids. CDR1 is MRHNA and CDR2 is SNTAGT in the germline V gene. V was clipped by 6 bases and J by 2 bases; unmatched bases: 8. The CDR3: CASSPPSGATYEQYF. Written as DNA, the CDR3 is TGTGCCAGCAGCCCCCCTAGCGGGGCGACCTACGAGCAGTACTTC.

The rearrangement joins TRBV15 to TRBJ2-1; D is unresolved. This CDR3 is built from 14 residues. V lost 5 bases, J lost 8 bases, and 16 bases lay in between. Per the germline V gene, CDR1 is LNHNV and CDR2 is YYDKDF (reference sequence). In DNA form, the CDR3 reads TGTGCCACCAGCCAATTCCTCGATTTAGATGAGCAGTTCTTC. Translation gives CATSQFLDLDEQFF. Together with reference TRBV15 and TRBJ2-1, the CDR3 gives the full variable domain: DAMVIQNPRYQVTQFGKPVTLSCSQTLNHNVMYWYQQKSSQAPKLLFHYYDKDFNNEADTPDNFQSRRPNTSFCFLDIRSPGLGDTAMYLCATSQFLDLDEQFFGPGTRLTVL.

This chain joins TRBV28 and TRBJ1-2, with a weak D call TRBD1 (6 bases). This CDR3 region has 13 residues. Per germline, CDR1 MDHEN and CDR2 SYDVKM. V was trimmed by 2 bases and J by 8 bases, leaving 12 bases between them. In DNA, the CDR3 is TGTGCCAGCAGTTTAGGGAGGGGGTGCGGCTACACCTTC. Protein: CASSLGRGCGYTF.

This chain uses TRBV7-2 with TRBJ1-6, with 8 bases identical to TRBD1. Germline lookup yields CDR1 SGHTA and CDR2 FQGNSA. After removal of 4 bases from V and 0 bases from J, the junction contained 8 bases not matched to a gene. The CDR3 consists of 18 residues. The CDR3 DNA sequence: TGTGCCAGCAGCTCCCTCCCAACAGGGGGCTCCTATAATTCACCCCTCCACTTT. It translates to CASSSLPTGGSYNSPLHF.

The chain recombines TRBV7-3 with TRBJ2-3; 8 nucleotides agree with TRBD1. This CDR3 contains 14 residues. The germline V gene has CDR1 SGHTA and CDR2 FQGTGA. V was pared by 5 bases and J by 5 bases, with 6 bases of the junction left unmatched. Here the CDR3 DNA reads TGTGCCAGCAGCCCAGGACAGGGAGTAGATACGCAGTATTTT. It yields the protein CASSPGQGVDTQYF.

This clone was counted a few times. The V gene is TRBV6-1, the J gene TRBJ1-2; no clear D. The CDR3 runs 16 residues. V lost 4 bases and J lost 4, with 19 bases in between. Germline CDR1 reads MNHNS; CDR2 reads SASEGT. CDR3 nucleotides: TGTGCCAGCAGTGGCATGGTGAGCTCCATCCCCTATGGCTACACCTTC. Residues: CASSGMVSSIPYGYTF.

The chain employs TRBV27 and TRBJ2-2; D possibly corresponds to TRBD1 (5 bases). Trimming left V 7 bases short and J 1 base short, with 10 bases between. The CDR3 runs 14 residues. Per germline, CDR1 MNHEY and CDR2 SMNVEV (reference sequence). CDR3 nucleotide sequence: TGTGCCAGCACTCGACAGATGAACACCGGGGAGCTGTTTTTT. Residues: CASTRQMNTGELFF.

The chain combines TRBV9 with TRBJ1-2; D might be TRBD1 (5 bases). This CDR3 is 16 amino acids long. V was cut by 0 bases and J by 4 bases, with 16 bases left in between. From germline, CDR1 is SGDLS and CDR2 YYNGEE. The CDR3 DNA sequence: TGTGCCAGCAGCGTAGGGGGGGGGTTAAGGGGCTATGGCTACACCTTC. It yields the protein CASSVGGGLRGYGYTF.

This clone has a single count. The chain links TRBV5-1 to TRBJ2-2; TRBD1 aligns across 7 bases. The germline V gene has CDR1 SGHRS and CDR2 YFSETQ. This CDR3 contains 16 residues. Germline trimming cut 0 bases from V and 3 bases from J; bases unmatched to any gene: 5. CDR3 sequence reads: CASSLGGTDYTGELFF. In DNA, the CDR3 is TGCGCCAGCAGCTTGGGGGGGACAGACTACACCGGGGAGCTGTTTTTT. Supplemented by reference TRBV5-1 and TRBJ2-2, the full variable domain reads KAGVTQTPRYLIKTRGQQVTLSCSPISGHRSVSWYQQTPGQGLQFLFEYFSETQRNKGNFPGRFSGRQFSNSRSEMNVSTLELGDSALYLCASSLGGTDYTGELFFGEGSRLTVL.

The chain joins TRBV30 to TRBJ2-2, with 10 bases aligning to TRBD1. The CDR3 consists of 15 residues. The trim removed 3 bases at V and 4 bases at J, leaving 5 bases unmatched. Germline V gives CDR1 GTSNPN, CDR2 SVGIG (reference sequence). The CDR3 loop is CAWSPGQGITGELFF. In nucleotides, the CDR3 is TGTGCCTGGAGCCCGGGACAGGGGATCACCGGGGAGCTGTTTTTT.

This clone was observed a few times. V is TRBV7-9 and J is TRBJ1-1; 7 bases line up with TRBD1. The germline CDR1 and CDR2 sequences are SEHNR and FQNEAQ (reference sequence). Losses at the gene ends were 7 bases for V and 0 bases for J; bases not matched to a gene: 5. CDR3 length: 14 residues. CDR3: CASTAGQMNTEAFF. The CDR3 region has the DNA TGTGCCAGCACCGCGGGACAGATGAACACTGAAGCTTTCTTT.

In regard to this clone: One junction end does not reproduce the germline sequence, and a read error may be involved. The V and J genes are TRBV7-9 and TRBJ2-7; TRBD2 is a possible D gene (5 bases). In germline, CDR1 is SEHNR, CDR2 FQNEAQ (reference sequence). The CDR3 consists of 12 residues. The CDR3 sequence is CSSSYREAGQYF. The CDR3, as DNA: TGTTCCAGCAGCTACCGAGAGGCGGGGCAGTACTTC.

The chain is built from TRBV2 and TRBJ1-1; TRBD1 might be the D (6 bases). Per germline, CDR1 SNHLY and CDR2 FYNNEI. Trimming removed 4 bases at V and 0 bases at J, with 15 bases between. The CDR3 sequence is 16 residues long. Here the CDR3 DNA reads TGTGCCAGCAGTGTAAAACAGGGTTTGCTGAACACTGAAGCTTTCTTT. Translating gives CASSVKQGLLNTEAFF.